The TCR beta chain under discussion was sequenced for a study of blood T cell repertoires in COVID-19 (dated by TCRdb to about 2020). General notes on the study: Samples covering the acute and convalescent phases of COVID-19 were provided by collaborators in the United States, Italy and Spain. The sample metadata nearly always contained a de-identified subject ID, COVID-19 status, age in years and sex. The material from the prospective study consisted of cDNA or gDNA derived from T cells, B-cell-depleted T cells, or PBMCs. Deeply sampled blood TCRbeta repertoires from subjects exposed to, actively infected with, or recovered from COVID-19 were included in the dataset. Where available, HLA class I and class II types were taken from metadata supplied by the sample provider and were not determined by assay-based typing. The repertoires were released in a freely available public database intended as a resource for research on the immune response to SARS-CoV-2. Samples came from the ongoing ImmuneRACE study (first 160 participants) plus 1,254 subjects from 6 global collaborators. What the authors observed across the whole study: How much clinical and demographic metadata was included differed by source and by participant, and the metadata was provided uncurated.

A note on this clone: The specificity of this receptor is unknown. Base qualities are not at hand, and no much larger clone is one base apart.

TCRbeta CDR3 regions were amplified from genomic DNA using the immunoSEQ Assay, a bias-controlled multiplex PCR. Per the original workflow: The number of nucleated cells in each sample was estimated by amplification of reference gene primers within the assay. Sequence reads were collapsed and filtered to measure the absolute abundance of every unique TCRbeta CDR3 rearrangement. For each sample, productive Simpson clonality was calculated by taking the square root of Simpson's diversity index across productive rearrangements. TCRdb stores this immuneACCESS table with in-frame sequences only. Part of the clones is absent; in the studies checked, under half of the shortfall reflects unresolved V genes, and no reason is known for the rest. V and J calls and clone size come straight from that table; D and trimming were deduced from the DNA. Counted in this sample were roughly 140,000 clones; roughly 88% of them appeared once. The biggest ten clones account for just over 9.5% of the sample.

The CDR3 contains 14 residues, cysteine and phenylalanine counted. Left in the record is the CDR3 DNA by itself, 42 bases read in frame from the first base. The CDR1 and CDR2 encoded by the germline V gene are MNHEY and SVGAGI. V is cut by 6 bases and J by 1 base, and the space between the germline ends is 12 bases. Each collaborating institution followed its own protocols to collect whole blood in K2EDTA tubes. For TCRbeta analysis, collaborator samples were shipped as frozen whole blood, as isolated PBMCs, or as DNA extracted from either sample type. What was sequenced was peripheral blood. The chain is encoded by TRBV6-5 joined to TRBJ1-1, with the D gene uncertain. This TCR derives from a woman aged 50 to 60 with acute or convalescent COVID-19. The CDR3 protein: CASSAMASNTEAFF. The base sequence is TGTGCCAGCAGCGCAATGGCCTCGAACACTGAAGCTTTCTTT.